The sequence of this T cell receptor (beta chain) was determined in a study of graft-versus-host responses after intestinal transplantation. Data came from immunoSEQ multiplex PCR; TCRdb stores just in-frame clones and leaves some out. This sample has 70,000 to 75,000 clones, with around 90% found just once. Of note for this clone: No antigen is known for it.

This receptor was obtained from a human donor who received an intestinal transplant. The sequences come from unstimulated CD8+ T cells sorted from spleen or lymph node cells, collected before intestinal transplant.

The CDR3, as DNA: TGTGCCAGCAGTTACGGCAACAGGGGCGAGCAGTACTTC. This encodes CASSYGNRGEQYF. V and J are TRBV6-5 and TRBJ2-7; 7 bases are shared with TRBD1. Germline assignment: CDR1 MNHEY and CDR2 SVGAGI. There are 13 residues in the CDR3. V gave up 2 bases and J gave up 6 bases; unmatched junction bases: 4.